Here is one TCR beta chain with its context. Germline-derived CDR1 and CDR2 are LNHNV and YYDKDF (reference sequence). The CDR3 extends over 18 amino acids. V lost 0 bases, J lost 5 bases, and 11 bases stayed unmatched. These data originate in a study of blood T cell repertoires in COVID-19. Study in general: Samples taken during acute and convalescent COVID-19 were collected in the United States, Italy and Spain. PBMCs, B-cell-depleted T cells, or T cells provided the cDNA or gDNA that made up the material.

Authors' processing steps: Amplification of reference gene primers was used by the study to estimate nucleated cell counts. Using immunoSEQ multiplex PCR, the repertoire was profiled, and TCRdb retains in-frame clones only, with some absent. Clone size and the V and J calls come from that table; the DNA yielded D and trimming. The sample shows more than 150,000 clones, about 89% of them seen only once. The TCR originated in a man in his forties or fifties with acute or convalescent COVID-19. The specimen sequenced was peripheral blood. This chain connects TRBV15 to TRBJ2-7; 12 bases are shared with TRBD1. The CDR3 protein is CATSREGTGGPALNEQYF. DNA of the CDR3: TGTGCCACCAGCAGAGAGGGGACAGGGGGCCCCGCGCTTAACGAGCAGTACTTC.